The 8 T cell receptor beta chains reported below all come from one sample, sequenced in a study of cytomegalovirus exposure and HLA in healthy donors (dated by TCRdb to about 2017). The library was built by means of the immunoSEQ multiplex PCR assay. For the multiplex PCR, a mixture combining 60 forward primers for TCR Vbeta segments and 13 reverse primers for TCR Jbeta segments was used. TCRdb took this table from immuneACCESS and kept in-frame rearrangements with V and J called. Such tables lack part of the clones; where checked against another copy, unresolved V genes explain under half of the gap, and the rest is unexplained. The sample has 150,000 to 200,000 clones on record, 77% of them singletons. Around 2.5% of the sample goes to the ten largest clones. Material: PBMCs. The receptors shown here come from a woman in her 40s in good health and CMV-seropositive.

The chain carries TRBV7-2 and TRBJ1-1; 9 bases map to TRBD1. V lost 5 bases, J lost 4 bases, and 5 bases stayed unmatched. The CDR3 has 14 amino acids. Germline CDR1 is SGHTA and CDR2 is FQGNSA. CDR3 nucleotides: TGTGCCAGCAGCGCGGACAGGGGTAGCACTGAAGCTTTCTTT. Amino acids: CASSADRGSTEAFF. Full variable domain (rest looked up from reference TRBV7-2 and TRBJ1-1): GAGVSQSPSNKVTEKGKDVELRCDPISGHTALYWYRQSLGQGLEFLIYFQGNSAPDKSGLPSDRFSAERTGGSVSTLTIQRTQQEDSAVYLCASSADRGSTEAFFGQGTRLTVV.

This clone has just a few counts. The J gene is TRBJ2-6, the V gene TRBV7-2; tentative D call: TRBD2 (5 bases). This CDR3 has 15 amino acids. Per the germline V gene, CDR1 is SGHTA and CDR2 is FQGNSA. The germline V and J ends were trimmed by 3 bases and 0 bases, with 6 bases remaining between them. For the CDR3, the DNA is TGTGCCAGCAGCTTGGACTTCTCTGGGGCCAACGTCCTGACTTTC. It specifies CASSLDFSGANVLTF.

The rearrangement links TRBV2 to TRBJ2-5, with 9 bases fitting TRBD1. The CDR3 is made up of 15 amino acids. CDR1 is SNHLY and CDR2 is FYNNEI in the germline V gene. V trimming: 6 bases; J trimming: 2 bases; junction bases outside the gene matches: 7. The CDR3 reads CASSSGTGSQETQYF. CDR3 DNA: TGTGCCAGCAGCTCCGGGACAGGGTCACAAGAGACCCAGTACTTC.

This rearrangement joins TRBV4-1 to TRBJ2-1; 11 bases align to TRBD2. With V trimmed by 1 base and J by 16 bases, 6 bases remained unmatched. Germline CDR1 MGHRA, CDR2 YSYEKL. This CDR3 has 13 residues. CDR3 loop: CASSQVAGGVLFF. The CDR3 DNA sequence: TGCGCCAGCAGCCAAGTAGCGGGAGGGGTACTTTTCTTC.

The chain joins TRBV19 to TRBJ2-6; D not resolved. V dropped 1 base and J dropped 0 bases, with 7 bases sitting between them. The CDR3 loop spans 16 amino acids. The germline V gene encodes CDR1 LNHDA and CDR2 SQIVND (reference sequence). The CDR3: CASSIATSSGANVLTF. As DNA, the CDR3 is TGTGCCAGTAGTATAGCTACCTCCTCTGGGGCCAACGTCCTGACTTTC.

The chain links TRBV6-5 to TRBJ2-7, with D possibly matching TRBD1 (6 bases). Trimming removed 0 bases at V and 9 bases at J, with 18 bases between. The CDR3 covers 15 residues. Germline-derived CDR1 and CDR2 are MNHEY and SVGAGI. The CDR3 bases are TGTGCCAGCAGTTACTCGAACAGGGCGTACGAGTCGCAGTACTTC. Translation: CASSYSNRAYESQYF.

This clone has more than one count but fewer than ten. An end of the junction does not agree with germline; a read error may underlie this. The genes are TRBV29-1 and TRBJ2-7; 7 nucleotides match TRBD1. This CDR3 spans 14 amino acids. CDR1 is SQVTM and CDR2 is ANQGSEA in the germline V gene. The CDR3 is CSVRESGTAYGQYF. DNA for the CDR3: TGCAGCGTGCGAGAGTCCGGGACAGCTTACGGGCAGTACTTC.

CDR3 loop: CASSEEADTQYF. The CDR3, as DNA: TGCGCCAGCAGTGAAGAGGCAGATACGCAGTATTTT. The gene calls are TRBV10-2 and TRBJ2-3, with D unclear. Germline V CDR1 and CDR2: WSHSY, SAAADI. The CDR3 runs to 12 residues. The V and J ends lost 3 bases and 4 bases respectively, with 5 bases between them.